This T cell receptor (beta chain) appears in the sequencing data of a study of type 1 regulatory T cells (dated by TCRdb to the early 2020s). Notes on the research overall: An in vitro protocol by which a Tr1-enriched, alloantigen-specific CD4 T cell product named T-allo10 was generated was characterized in the study. T-allo10 was under clinical evaluation in patients with hematological malignancies receiving allogeneic hematopoietic stem cell transplantation.

Cut back by 3 bases and 7 bases, the V and J ends lie 12 bases apart. From a lookup of the germline V gene, CDR1 and CDR2 are KGHDR and SFDVKD. The CDR3 goes from the cysteine to the phenylalanine over 13 residues. Solely the CDR3 DNA is kept, with 39 bases framed from the first base. This clonotype was counted only a few times. It lacks a known antigen. No qualities accompany the bases; no much larger clone lies one base away. Sequenced using an Illumina MiSeq. The raw public reads went through TCRdb reprocessing: fastp at Q25, MiXCR clone calling, in-frame beta chains kept. Each record represents a unique CDR3 protein, reported with the most common genes and DNA among its rows. The sample records 80,000 to 100,000 distinct CDR3 sequences, about 28% of which are singletons. The ten largest make up less than 2.5% of the sample.

Sequencing used CD4+ T cells, either the whole sample or a sorted fraction (not recorded which). Here the chain combines TRBV24-1 and TRBJ2-7, with no confidently assigned D gene. The TCR originated in a human donor in good health. The nucleotide sequence reads as follows: TGTGCCACCAGTGATGCTGGCCGCTGGGAGCAGTACTTC. This encodes CATSDAGRWEQYF.